This entry describes one T cell receptor beta chain. These data belong to a study of PD-1 blockade in classical Hodgkin lymphoma. Produced via immunoSEQ multiplex PCR; TCRdb's table is partial and in-frame only. The repertoire holds approximately 61,000 clones, about 85% seen once, with over 7.5% in the top ten. The time point here: cycle 4 day 1 (C4D1), after less than 7 weeks of nivolumab. All patients relapsed after autologous stem cell transplantation, and brentuximab vedotin exposure varied. This TCR derives from a human donor with classical Hodgkin lymphoma. Material: peripheral blood mononuclear cells (PBMCs), obtained before the fourth cycle of nivolumab.

CDR3 in amino acids: CASTPGGGVQETQYF. CDR3 DNA sequence: TGTGCCAGCACCCCCGGAGGGGGGGTTCAAGAGACCCAGTACTTC. V is TRBV6-6 and J is TRBJ2-5; weak D call: TRBD2 (7 bases). This CDR3 contains 15 residues. Germline V gene sequence: CDR1 MNHNY, CDR2 SVGAGI (reference sequence). Trimming took 7 bases from V and 2 from J, leaving 17 bases between them.